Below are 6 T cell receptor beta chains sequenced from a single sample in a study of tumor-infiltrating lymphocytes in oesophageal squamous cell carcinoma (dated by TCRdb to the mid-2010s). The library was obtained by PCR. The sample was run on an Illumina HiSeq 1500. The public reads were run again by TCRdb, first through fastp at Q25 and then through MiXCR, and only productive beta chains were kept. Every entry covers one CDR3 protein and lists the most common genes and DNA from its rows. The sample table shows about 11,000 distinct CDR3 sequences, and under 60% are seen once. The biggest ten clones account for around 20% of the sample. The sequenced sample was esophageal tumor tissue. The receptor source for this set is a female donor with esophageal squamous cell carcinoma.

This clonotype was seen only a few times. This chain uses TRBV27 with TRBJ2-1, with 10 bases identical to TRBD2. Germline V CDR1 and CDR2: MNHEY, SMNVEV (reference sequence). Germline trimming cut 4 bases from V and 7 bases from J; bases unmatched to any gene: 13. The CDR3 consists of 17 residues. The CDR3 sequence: CASSSLAGVVGRNEQFF. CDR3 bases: TGTGCCAGCAGTTCCCTAGCGGGAGTGGTGGGTAGGAATGAGCAGTTCTTC.

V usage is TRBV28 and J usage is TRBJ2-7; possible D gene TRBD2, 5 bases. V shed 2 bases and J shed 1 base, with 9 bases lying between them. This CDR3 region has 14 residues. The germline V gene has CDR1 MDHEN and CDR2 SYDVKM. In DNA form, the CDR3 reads TGTGCCAGCAGTTTACTCCCGGGATCCTACGAGCAGTACTTC. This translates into CASSLLPGSYEQYF. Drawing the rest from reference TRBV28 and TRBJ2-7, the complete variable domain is DVKVTQSSRYLVKRTGEKVFLECVQDMDHENMFWYRQDPGLGLRLIYFSYDVKMKEKGDIPEGYSVSREKKERFSLILESASTNQTSMYLCASSLLPGSYEQYFGPGTRLTVT.

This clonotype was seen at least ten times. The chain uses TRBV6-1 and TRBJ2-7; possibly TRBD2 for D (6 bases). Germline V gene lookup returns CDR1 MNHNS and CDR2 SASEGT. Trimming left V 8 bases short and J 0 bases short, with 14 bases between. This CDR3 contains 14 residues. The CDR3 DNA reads TGTGCCAGCCTGAGACGGGAGACCTCCTACGAGCAGTACTTC. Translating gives CASLRRETSYEQYF.

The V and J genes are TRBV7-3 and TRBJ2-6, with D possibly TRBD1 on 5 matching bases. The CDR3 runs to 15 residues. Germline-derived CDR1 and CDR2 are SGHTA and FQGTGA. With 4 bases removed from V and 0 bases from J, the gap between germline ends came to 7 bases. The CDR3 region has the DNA TGTGCCAGCAGCTCAGGGCCCTCTGGGGCCAACGTCCTGACTTTC. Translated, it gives CASSSGPSGANVLTF.

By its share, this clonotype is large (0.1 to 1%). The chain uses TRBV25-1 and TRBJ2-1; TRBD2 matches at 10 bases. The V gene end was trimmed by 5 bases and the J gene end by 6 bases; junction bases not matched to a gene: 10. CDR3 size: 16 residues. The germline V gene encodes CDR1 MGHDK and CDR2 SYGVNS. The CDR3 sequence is CASSPFQREGPNEQFF. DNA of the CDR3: TGTGCCAGCAGTCCATTCCAGCGGGAGGGCCCCAATGAGCAGTTCTTC.

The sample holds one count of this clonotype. The CDR3, as DNA: TGTGCCAGCAGTTTATTTACGGCGAACACTGAAGCTTTCTTT. This sequence encodes CASSLFTANTEAFF. The chain joins TRBV12-3 or TRBV12-4 to TRBJ1-1; the D is unclear. The V and J ends lost 2 bases and 1 base respectively, with 8 bases between them. The CDR3 is 14 amino acids.